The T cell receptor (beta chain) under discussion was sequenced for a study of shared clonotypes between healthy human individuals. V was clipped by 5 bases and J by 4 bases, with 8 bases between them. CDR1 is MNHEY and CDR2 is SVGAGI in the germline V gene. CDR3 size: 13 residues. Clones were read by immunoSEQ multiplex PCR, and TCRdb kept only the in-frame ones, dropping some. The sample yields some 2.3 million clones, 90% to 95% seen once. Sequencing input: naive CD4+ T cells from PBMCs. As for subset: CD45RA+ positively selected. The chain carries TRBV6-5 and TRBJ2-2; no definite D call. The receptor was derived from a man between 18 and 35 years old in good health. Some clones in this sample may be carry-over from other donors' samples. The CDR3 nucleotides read TGTGCCAGCAGTACGATAAGCACCGGGGAGCTGTTTTTT. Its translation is CASSTISTGELFF.